A single sample gave rise to the 28 T cell receptor beta chains below, sequenced in a study of breast tumors, draining lymph nodes, adjacent tissues. The lymph nodes were axillary draining lymph nodes from breast cancer patients. Each CDR3 protein is one row after TCRdb ran MiXCR on the multiplex PCR reads. Among 140,000 or so distinct CDR3 sequences, 30% to 35% were seen once, and the ten largest hold less than 2.5%. The sequenced material came from axillary lymph node tissue. The receptors stem from a female donor with breast cancer. Some clones in this sample may be carry-over from other donors' samples.

This clonotype occurred a few times. One base away lies a much larger clone, so this may be a sequencing read error. The rearrangement joins TRBV20-1 to TRBJ2-1, with D possibly being TRBD2 (6 bases). The CDR3 is 14 residues long. The V end was cut by 0 bases, the J end by 10 bases, with 16 bases between. Germline V lookup: CDR1 DFQATT, CDR2 SNEGSKA (reference sequence). The CDR3 coding sequence is TGCAGTGCTAGAGATTTTGGGGGGTCAGCCGAGCAGTTCTTC. Residues: CSARDFGGSAEQFF.

Comments on this clonotype: At one end, the junction sequence differs from germline, possibly due to a read error. The chain carries TRBV2 and TRBJ2-2; no definite D call. CDR1 is SNHLY and CDR2 is FYNNEI in the germline V gene. The CDR3 is 13 amino acids. CDR3 nucleotide sequence: TGCGCCAGCAAACTCGCGTGGGCCGGGGAGCTGTTTTTT. Translated, it gives CASKLAWAGELFF.

Ten or more counts support this clonotype. The chain links TRBV24-1 to TRBJ1-5, with a weak D call TRBD1 (5 bases). V was trimmed by 9 bases and J by 6 bases, leaving 11 bases between them. The germline V gene encodes CDR1 KGHDR and CDR2 SFDVKD. This CDR3 comprises 12 residues. CDR3 amino acids: CATPTAFQPQHF. CDR3 DNA sequence: TGTGCCACCCCGACAGCCTTTCAGCCCCAGCATTTT.

Ten or more counts support this clonotype. The chain is built from TRBV27 and TRBJ1-2; D is uncertain. Per germline, CDR1 MNHEY and CDR2 SMNVEV (reference sequence). The germline V and J ends were trimmed by 5 bases and 7 bases, with 17 bases remaining between them. This CDR3 is built from 14 residues. CDR3 DNA sequence: TGTGCCAGCAGTACCTCCAGGTCCTACGGTGGCTACACCTTC. Translating it yields CASSTSRSYGGYTF.

This clonotype showed up many times. This chain joins TRBV6-1 and TRBJ2-7; D unclear. With 0 bases removed from V and 2 bases from J, the gap between germline ends came to 8 bases. Germline loops: CDR1 MNHNS, CDR2 SASEGT. This CDR3 is 14 amino acids long. The DNA for the CDR3 is TGTGCCAGCAGTGAAGCCCGCATAACCTACGAGCAGTACTTC. Translated: CASSEARITYEQYF.

The chain joins TRBV7-9 to TRBJ2-1; a possible D gene is TRBD2 (6 bases). This CDR3 region has 15 residues. Germline-derived CDR1 and CDR2 are SEHNR and FQNEAQ (reference sequence). V dropped 5 bases and J dropped 3 bases, with 14 bases sitting between them. CDR3: CASSGGWDGYNEQFF. The CDR3 DNA reads TGTGCCAGCAGCGGGGGGTGGGATGGCTACAATGAGCAGTTCTTC.

V and J are TRBV2 and TRBJ2-7, with D perhaps matching TRBD1 or TRBD2 (6 bases each). Germline lookup yields CDR1 SNHLY and CDR2 FYNNEI. CDR3 length: 12 residues. Between the trimmed V and J ends, which lost 6 bases and 4 bases, there was a span of 10 bases. In DNA form, the CDR3 reads TGTGCCAGCAGGGGGGGCGCGTACGAGCAGTACGTC. This gives the protein CASRGGAYEQYV.

Comments on this clonotype: The junction differs from germline at one of its ends, possibly a read error. The rearrangement links TRBV15 to TRBJ2-1; 7 nucleotides agree with TRBD1. The CDR3 totals 14 residues. CDR1 and CDR2 from the germline V gene are LNHNV and YYDKDF (reference sequence). CDR3 DNA: TGTGCCACCAACAGAGGGGACAGAGACAATGAGCAGTTCTTC. It is translated as CATNRGDRDNEQFF.

Notes on this clonotype: A much larger clone is a single base away; this may be a read error. CDR3 sequence (DNA): TGCGCCAGCAGCTTGGCGCTAGCGGGCACAGATACGCAGTATTTT. It specifies CASSLALAGTDTQYF. The gene calls are TRBV5-1 and TRBJ2-3, with 7 positions matching TRBD2. The CDR3 spans 15 residues. Trimming took 0 bases from V and 1 from J; bases not matched to a gene: 2. Germline CDR1 and CDR2: SGHRS and YFSETQ.

This clonotype was counted between two and nine times. The chain combines TRBV12-3 or TRBV12-4 with TRBJ1-1; D is possibly TRBD1 (5 bases). The CDR3 loop spans 13 amino acids. Trimming removed 6 bases at V and 4 bases at J, with 12 bases between. The CDR3: CASREGPGTEAFF. DNA of the CDR3: TGTGCCAGCAGAGAGGGACCTGGCACTGAAGCTTTCTTT.

J is TRBJ1-6 and V is TRBV20-1, with D maybe TRBD1 (6 bases). Germline CDR1 DFQATT, CDR2 SNEGSKA (reference sequence). The V end was cut by 3 bases, the J end by 5 bases, with 14 bases between. The CDR3 has 15 residues. CDR3 DNA sequence: TGCAGTGCTAGCACCAGGGGTTTCGATAATTCACCCCTCCACTTT. Translated, it gives CSASTRGFDNSPLHF.

A note on this clonotype: A read error may produce the germline difference seen at one junction end. This rearrangement joins TRBV20-1 to TRBJ1-2, with D hard to call. This CDR3 comprises 13 residues. Germline loops: CDR1 DFQATT, CDR2 SNEGSKA (reference sequence). The CDR3: CSARVPANCGYTF. The DNA of the CDR3 is TGCAGTGCTAGGGTTCCGGCTAACTGTGGCTACACCTTC.

This clonotype came up many times. The chain couples TRBV12-3 or TRBV12-4 to TRBJ2-5, with 10 bases fitting TRBD2. Trimming removed 1 base from V and 3 bases from J; junction bases left unmatched: 5. This CDR3 contains 16 residues. The CDR3 DNA reads TGTGCCAGCAGTTTAGAAGCGGGGGGGGAAAAAGAGACCCAGTACTTC. Translated, it gives CASSLEAGGEKETQYF.

This clonotype turned up a few times. The chain carries TRBV10-2 and TRBJ2-2; 12 nucleotides agree with TRBD1. The V segment lost 0 bases and the J segment 9 bases; nucleotides outside the gene matches: 8. This CDR3 spans 17 amino acids. Germline CDR1 and CDR2: WSHSY and SAAADI. The CDR3 here is CASSESTGQGATRELFF. The CDR3 DNA reads as TGCGCCAGCAGTGAGTCGACGGGACAGGGGGCTACCAGGGAGCTGTTTTTT.

This clonotype was seen repeatedly, ten times or more. This sequence joins TRBV7-9 and TRBJ1-2; D gene uncertain. Germline values: CDR1 SEHNR, CDR2 FQNEAQ (reference sequence). V lost 5 bases, J lost 4 bases, and 17 bases lay in between. The CDR3 is 15 amino acids. The CDR3 DNA sequence: TGTGCCAGCAGCCCTACCGCAGTCTTGGGCTATGGCTACACCTTC. Translated, it gives CASSPTAVLGYGYTF.

V usage is TRBV6-6 and J usage is TRBJ2-2; 8 nucleotides line up with TRBD2. There are 15 residues in the CDR3. CDR1 is MNHNY and CDR2 is SVGAGI in the germline V gene (reference sequence). With V trimmed by 5 bases and J by 6 bases, 8 bases remained unmatched. The CDR3 DNA follows: TGTGCCAGCAGTCCAGCGGGGGAGGGGGCCGGGGAGCTGTTTTTT. Translated: CASSPAGEGAGELFF.

This clonotype has a handful of counts. The gene calls are TRBV5-8 and TRBJ2-5; D might be TRBD1 or TRBD2, each matching 6 bases. The CDR3 is made up of 15 amino acids. Germline loops: CDR1 SGHTS, CDR2 YDEGEE. Trimming removed 4 bases at V and 4 bases at J, with 17 bases between. CDR3 protein: CASSLRTAGRETQYF. The CDR3 nucleotides read TGTGCCAGCAGCCTAAGGACAGCCGGGAGAGAGACCCAGTACTTC.

This clonotype has a count of ten or more. The chain employs TRBV6-4 and TRBJ2-7; the match to TRBD2 covers 7 bases. This CDR3 is built from 13 residues. CDR1 is MRHNA and CDR2 is SNTAGT in the germline V gene. Trimming took 10 bases from V and 2 from J; bases not matched to a gene: 8. The CDR3 spells CATPGGSAYEQYV. In DNA form, the CDR3 reads TGTGCCACCCCGGGAGGCAGCGCCTACGAGCAGTACGTC.

The chain couples TRBV6-2 or TRBV6-3 to TRBJ2-3; D is ambiguous. Germline lookup yields CDR1 MNHEY and CDR2 SVGEGT. The CDR3 runs 15 residues. V was trimmed by 5 bases and J by 2 bases, leaving 14 bases between them. The CDR3 here is CASSTPRTVTDTQYF. The CDR3 DNA reads as TGTGCCAGCAGTACCCCGCGTACAGTCACAGATACGCAGTATTTT.

As regards this clonotype: Given a much more abundant clone one base away, this may be a read error. The CDR3 here is CASSQAQFDASGANVLTF. The DNA for the CDR3 is TGTGCCAGCAGTCAAGCGCAGTTCGACGCATCTGGGGCCAACGTCCTGACTTTC. The chain uses TRBV6-1 and TRBJ2-6, with D unclear. CDR1 and CDR2 (germline): MNHNS, SASEGT. This CDR3 is 18 amino acids long.

This rearrangement joins TRBV2 to TRBJ2-1; 7 bases agree with TRBD1. This CDR3 spans 14 amino acids. Germline V gene data show CDR1 as SNHLY and CDR2 as FYNNEI. After removal of 7 bases from V and 7 bases from J, the junction contained 10 bases not matched to a gene. The CDR3 protein is CASTRDSTRNEQFF. The CDR3 DNA reads TGTGCCAGCACCAGGGACAGCACCAGAAATGAGCAGTTCTTC.

This clonotype was detected many times. The chain has TRBV12-3 or TRBV12-4 and TRBJ2-7, with TRBD1 identical over 8 bases. This CDR3 has 13 residues. V was pared by 3 bases and J by 3 bases, with 1 base of the junction left unmatched. CDR3 DNA: TGTGCCAGCAGTTTCAGGGGGCGCTACGAGCAGTACGTC. Its protein is CASSFRGRYEQYV.

This clonotype was observed a few times. A much larger clone lies a single base off, so this may be a read error. This chain connects TRBV7-9 to TRBJ2-1; 7 bases fit TRBD1. The CDR3 contains 15 residues. The V gene's germline CDR1 is SEHNR and CDR2 FQNEAQ (reference sequence). The CDR3 DNA reads TGTGCCAGCAGCCCGGACAGGAGCTCCTACAATGAGCAGCTCTTC. Translated, it gives CASSPDRSSYNEQLF.

Regarding this clonotype: Likely a read error: the CDR3 ends without its conserved phenylalanine or tryptophan. The DNA of the CDR3 is TGTGCCATCAGTGGGGTCCTGGAGCATGGCTACACCTCC. Amino acids: CAISGVLEHGYTS. The rearrangement uses TRBV10-3 and TRBJ1-2; D is unclear. The germline V and J ends were trimmed by 4 bases and 6 bases, with 12 bases remaining between them. CDR3 length equals 13 residues. CDR1 ENHRY and CDR2 SYGVKD come from the germline V gene.

A word on this clonotype: This may come from a read error, since a much larger clone is one base off. The rearrangement uses TRBV12-3 or TRBV12-4 and TRBJ1-4; weak D call: TRBD1 (5 bases). The CDR3 totals 18 residues. The CDR3 region has the DNA TGTGCTCAGCAAGACCAGGACCTAATCTGGGGGGGTAATGAAAAACTGTTTTTT. Translation: CAQQDQDLIWGGNEKLFF.

The genes are TRBV11-2 and TRBJ1-1; D gene unclear. The V and J ends lost 6 bases and 6 bases respectively, with 14 bases between them. This CDR3 has 13 residues. The germline V gene encodes CDR1 SGHAT and CDR2 FQNNGV. The CDR3 DNA reads TGTGCCAGCAGGCCTCGGAACGGCGCTGAAGCTTTCTTT. Protein sequence: CASRPRNGAEAFF.

Of note for this clonotype: Its ends do not fully match the called genes, so a read error is possible. The rearrangement joins TRBV11-2 to TRBJ2-5, with D unresolved. Looked up from germline, CDR1 is SGHAT and CDR2 is FQNNGV. CDR3 length equals 13 residues. As DNA, the CDR3 is TGTGCCAGCAGCTTCTCCATTGTGGAGACCCAGTGCTTC. Amino acid sequence: CASSFSIVETQCF.

The chain carries TRBV3-1 and TRBJ2-7; the D is unclear. CDR3 length: 12 amino acids. CDR1 LGHDT and CDR2 YNNKEL come from the germline V gene (reference sequence). This CDR3 is CASSQVQNEQYV. The DNA for the CDR3 is TGTGCCAGTAGCCAAGTGCAGAACGAGCAGTACGTC.